The 21 T cell receptor beta chains presented below share a single source sample, sequenced in a study of T cell changes during pregnancy in multiple sclerosis. Method: immunoSEQ multiplex PCR; TCRdb's copy keeps in-frame clones and lacks some. The profile shows approximately 54,000 clones, approximately 92% of them singletons. Sequencing was performed on peripheral blood, taken after pregnancy. The receptors shown here come from a female donor in good health, enrolled as a control in a pregnancy study.

This clone was counted a single time. This chain uses TRBV2 with TRBJ1-1; 10 nucleotides align to TRBD1. The ends lost 6 bases at V and 4 bases at J; junction bases unmatched: 5. The V gene's germline CDR1 is SNHLY and CDR2 FYNNEI. The CDR3 is 14 amino acids. The CDR3 sequence is CASSLDRGITEAFF. The CDR3 DNA reads TGTGCCAGCAGCCTGGACAGGGGGATCACTGAAGCTTTCTTT.

The J gene is TRBJ2-7, the V gene TRBV28; D not resolved. The CDR3 contains 11 residues. V was clipped by 2 bases and J by 3 bases, with 2 bases between them. Per the germline V gene, CDR1 is MDHEN and CDR2 is SYDVKM. CDR3 in amino acids: CASSLLYEQYF. CDR3 DNA: TGTGCCAGCAGTTTACTCTACGAGCAGTACTTC.

The chain employs TRBV5-1 and TRBJ2-3, with 9 bases that match TRBD1. V shed 8 bases and J 1 base; nucleotides not matched to a gene: 5. There are 14 residues in the CDR3. Germline CDR1 and CDR2: SGHRS and YFSETQ. CDR3: CASEGQGRTDTQYF. In DNA form, the CDR3 reads TGCGCCAGTGAGGGACAGGGCCGCACAGATACGCAGTATTTT.

CDR3 sequence (DNA): TGTGCCAGCAGCCCCCTGACAGGGGTAGGGACTGAAGCTTTCTTT. This encodes CASSPLTGVGTEAFF. The rearrangement joins TRBV5-6 to TRBJ1-1; 8 bases align to TRBD1. V dropped 4 bases and J dropped 5; count of bases not matched to a gene: 10. Looked up from germline, CDR1 is SGHDT and CDR2 is YYEEEE. This CDR3 is built from 15 residues.

The rearrangement joins TRBV5-4 to TRBJ2-3; the match to TRBD2 covers 10 bases. The V and J ends lost 2 bases and 1 base, in that order; junction bases with no gene match: 1. This CDR3 has 15 amino acids. In germline, CDR1 is SGHNT, CDR2 YYREEE (reference sequence). The CDR3 DNA reads as TGTGCCAGCAGCTTTGGGACTAGCGGCACAGATACGCAGTATTTT. Encoded protein: CASSFGTSGTDTQYF.

This sequence joins TRBV4-2 and TRBJ2-2, with TRBD2 matching 12 bases. Trimming cost V 1 base and J 7 bases; bases outside gene matches: 10. CDR1 LGHNA and CDR2 YNFKEQ come from the germline V gene. The CDR3 contains 18 residues. The CDR3 sequence: CASSQVPSGGVFGGELFF. CDR3 coding DNA: TGTGCCAGCAGCCAAGTCCCTAGCGGGGGGGTCTTTGGCGGGGAGCTGTTTTTT.

V is TRBV11-2 and J is TRBJ2-3; D is undetermined. This CDR3 comprises 14 residues. Germline-derived CDR1 and CDR2 are SGHAT and FQNNGV. V dropped 1 base and J dropped 0 bases, with 5 bases sitting between them. In DNA, the CDR3 is TGTGCCAGCAGCTTAGGAACTAGCACAGATACGCAGTATTTT. As protein: CASSLGTSTDTQYF.

The chain has TRBV11-1 and TRBJ1-1; weak D call: TRBD1 (5 bases). Between the trimmed V and J ends, which lost 1 base and 2 bases, there was a span of 14 bases. This CDR3 region has 16 residues. Germline V gene data show CDR1 as SGHAT and CDR2 as FQDESV (reference sequence). Here the CDR3 reads CASSLEFQGINTEAFF. CDR3 in DNA: TGTGCCAGCAGCTTAGAATTTCAGGGAATTAACACTGAAGCTTTCTTT.

This sequence joins TRBV10-3 and TRBJ1-4; TRBD1 might be the D (6 bases). From germline, CDR1 is ENHRY and CDR2 SYGVKD. V was shortened by 6 bases and J by 6 bases, with 14 bases between the two germline ends. This CDR3 is 14 amino acids long. The DNA of the CDR3 is TGTGCCATCAGCAGAGACAGGCAGTATGAAAAACTGTTTTTT. Amino acid sequence: CAISRDRQYEKLFF.

This chain uses TRBV7-7 with TRBJ2-7; D is ambiguous. Deletions cut 1 base from V and 0 bases from J, with 7 bases between. Germline lookup yields CDR1 SSHAT and CDR2 FNYEAQ (reference sequence). This CDR3 is 14 amino acids long. The CDR3 spells CASSLGSTSYEQYF. In DNA, the CDR3 is TGTGCCAGCAGCTTAGGCAGTACCTCCTACGAGCAGTACTTC.

This chain uses TRBV11-2 with TRBJ2-1; 8 bases fit TRBD1. V dropped 5 bases and J dropped 8; count of bases not matched to a gene: 8. The CDR3 contains 14 residues. The V gene's germline CDR1 is SGHAT and CDR2 FQNNGV. This CDR3 is CASSARRGLDEQFF. The CDR3 bases are TGTGCCAGCAGCGCACGCAGGGGGCTCGATGAGCAGTTCTTC.

The V call is TRBV29-1, the J call TRBJ1-3, with D possibly being TRBD1 (5 bases). The CDR3 totals 12 residues. Trimming pared 7 bases from V and 4 bases from J, leaving 11 bases between. Looked up from germline, CDR1 is SQVTM and CDR2 is ANQGSEA. The CDR3 protein is CSAGGIGNTIYF. Here the CDR3 DNA reads TGCAGCGCTGGGGGGATAGGAAACACCATATATTTT.

The rearrangement links TRBV18 to TRBJ2-7; 8 bases agree with TRBD2. From germline, CDR1 is KGHSH and CDR2 LQKENI. CDR3 length: 13 residues. V was clipped by 2 bases and J by 3 bases; unmatched bases: 0. CDR3 sequence reads: CASSPGTSYEQYF. In nucleotides, the CDR3 is TGTGCCAGCTCACCAGGGACTAGCTACGAGCAGTACTTC.

This chain links TRBV25-1 with TRBJ1-4, with D perhaps matching TRBD1 (5 bases). Between the trimmed V and J ends, which lost 5 bases and 2 bases, there was a span of 15 bases. The CDR3 has 16 residues. Germline assignment: CDR1 MGHDK and CDR2 SYGVNS. Written as DNA, the CDR3 is TGTGCCAGCAGTCCCTCTCTCGGGACTACTAATGAAAAACTGTTTTTT. Residues: CASSPSLGTTNEKLFF.

The rearrangement links TRBV15 to TRBJ2-7, with 8 bases that match TRBD2. The junction had 9 bases not matched to a gene; V was cut back by 0 bases and J by 5 bases. This CDR3 is built from 16 residues. The germline gives CDR1 LNHNV, CDR2 YYDKDF (reference sequence). The chain's CDR3 is CATSRDRTGGPDEQYF. As DNA, the CDR3 is TGTGCCACCAGCAGAGATCGAACGGGAGGGCCTGACGAGCAGTACTTC.

The chain has TRBV10-1 and TRBJ2-2, with 9 positions matching TRBD1. Germline loops: CDR1 WNHNN, CDR2 SYGVQD (reference sequence). The CDR3 has 16 residues. J was trimmed by 5 bases and V by 6 bases; bases with no gene match: 10. CDR3: CASRPGTGIGTGELFF. In DNA, the CDR3 is TGCGCCAGCAGGCCCGGGACAGGGATTGGTACCGGGGAGCTGTTTTTT.

This clone has just one count. The chain is built from TRBV5-1 and TRBJ2-2, with a tentative D call TRBD2 (6 bases). Trimming left V 0 bases short and J 2 bases short, with 11 bases between. Per germline, CDR1 SGHRS and CDR2 YFSETQ. The CDR3 consists of 16 residues. CDR3 nucleotides: TGCGCCAGCAGCTTGGATGGGGGGTCTAACACCGGGGAGCTGTTTTTT. This sequence encodes CASSLDGGSNTGELFF.

The rearrangement uses TRBV19 and TRBJ2-7, with TRBD1 identical over 8 bases. J lost 2 bases, V lost 7 bases, and 10 bases had no gene match. The CDR3 has 15 amino acids. The germline V gene encodes CDR1 LNHDA and CDR2 SQIVND (reference sequence). The CDR3 DNA is TGTGCCAGTACCAACCGGGACAGGCCCCCCTACGAGCAGTACTTC. This codes for CASTNRDRPPYEQYF. Together with reference TRBV19 and TRBJ2-7, the CDR3 gives the full variable domain: DGGITQSPKYLFRKEGQNVTLSCEQNLNHDAMYWYRQDPGQGLRLIYYSQIVNDFQKGDIAEGYSVSREKKESFPLTVTSAQKNPTAFYLCASTNRDRPPYEQYFGPGTRLTVT.

For this clone: No conserved phenylalanine or tryptophan is present at the end of the CDR3, so a read error is the likely explanation. The DNA is omitted, as the CDR3 cannot be located on it reliably, and the CDR3 follows TCRdb's listing. The CDR3 loop is CSASGRLGLYD. This chain uses TRBV20-1 with TRBJ1-1. The germline V gene has CDR1 DFQATT and CDR2 SNEGSKA (reference sequence). The CDR3 is 11 amino acids in total, end residues counted.

The genes are TRBV7-6 and TRBJ2-1, with 7 positions matching TRBD2. The J segment lost 9 bases and the V segment lost 8 bases, leaving 10 bases of the junction unmatched. CDR1 is SGHVS, CDR2 FNYEAQ, per germline. The CDR3 is made up of 13 amino acids. This CDR3 reads CASGWGGSGEQFF. The CDR3 DNA is TGTGCCAGCGGGTGGGGGGGGTCGGGTGAGCAGTTCTTC.

The V call is TRBV4-3, the J call TRBJ2-7; the match to TRBD1 covers 9 bases. CDR3 length: 14 residues. Trimming removed 4 bases from V and 3 bases from J; junction bases left unmatched: 4. In germline, CDR1 is LGHNA, CDR2 YSLEER. DNA for the CDR3: TGCGCCAGCAGCCCGACGGGACAGGGCTACGAGCAGTACTTC. This codes for CASSPTGQGYEQYF.